What follows are 4 T cell receptor beta chains derived from one specimen sequenced in a study of shared T cell receptors in the human thymus. Generated by immunoSEQ multiplex PCR, the TCRdb table keeps only in-frame clones and is missing some. Among more than 550,000 clones, approximately 85% were seen once, and the ten largest hold 0.0095% to 0.011%. The same specimen was also included in a second study, on human thymus T cells.

The sequenced sample was thymocytes. The source is a girl less than two years old with a congenital heart defect.

The chain combines TRBV5-1 with TRBJ1-2, with D uncertain. CDR1 and CDR2 (germline): SGHRS, YFSETQ. V lost 3 bases to trimming and J lost 6 bases, with 9 bases between them. This CDR3 spans 12 amino acids. This CDR3 is CASSSLGDGYTF. The CDR3 DNA is TGCGCCAGCAGCTCCCTCGGGGATGGCTACACCTTC.

The chain has TRBV2 and TRBJ2-1; 10 nucleotides line up with TRBD2. Germline V gene data show CDR1 as SNHLY and CDR2 as FYNNEI. V was pared by 6 bases and J by 7 bases, with 9 bases of the junction left unmatched. CDR3 size: 15 residues. In nucleotides, the CDR3 is TGTGCCAGCAGCCAAGCGGGGGGGCCCCGGAATGAGCAGTTCTTC. Its protein product is CASSQAGGPRNEQFF.

The chain carries TRBV4-1 and TRBJ2-7; tentatively, D is TRBD1 (6 bases). The CDR3 covers 16 residues. V lost 4 bases to trimming and J lost 0 bases, with 16 bases between them. Germline CDR1 reads MGHRA; CDR2 reads YSYEKL. CDR3 protein: CASSPSGQTHSYEQYF. For the CDR3, the DNA is TGCGCCAGCAGCCCGTCAGGACAGACCCACTCCTACGAGCAGTACTTC.

V usage is TRBV5-1 and J usage is TRBJ1-1, with D unclear. Trimming shortened V by 4 bases and J by 1 base, and 11 bases separated the two germline ends. The germline V gene has CDR1 SGHRS and CDR2 YFSETQ. This CDR3 is 14 amino acids long. CDR3 loop: CASSLDNKNTEAFF. In nucleotides, the CDR3 is TGCGCCAGCAGCCTCGACAATAAGAACACTGAAGCTTTCTTT.